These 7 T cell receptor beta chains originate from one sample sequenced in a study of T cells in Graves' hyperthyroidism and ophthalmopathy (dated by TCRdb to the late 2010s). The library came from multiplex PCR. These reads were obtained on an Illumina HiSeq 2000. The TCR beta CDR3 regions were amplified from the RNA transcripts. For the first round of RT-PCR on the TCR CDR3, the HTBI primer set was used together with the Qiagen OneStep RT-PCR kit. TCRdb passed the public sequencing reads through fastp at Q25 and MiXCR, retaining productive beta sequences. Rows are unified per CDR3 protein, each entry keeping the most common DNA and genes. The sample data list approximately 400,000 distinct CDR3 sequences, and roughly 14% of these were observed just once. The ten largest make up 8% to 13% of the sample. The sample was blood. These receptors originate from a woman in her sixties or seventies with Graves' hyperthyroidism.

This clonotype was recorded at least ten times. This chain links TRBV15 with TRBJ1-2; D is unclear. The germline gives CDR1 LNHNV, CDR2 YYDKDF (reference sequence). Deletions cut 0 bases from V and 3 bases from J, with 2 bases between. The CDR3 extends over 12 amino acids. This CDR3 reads CATSRDYYGYTF. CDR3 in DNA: TGTGCCACCAGCAGAGATTACTATGGCTACACCTTC. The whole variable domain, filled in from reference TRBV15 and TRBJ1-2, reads DAMVIQNPRYQVTQFGKPVTLSCSQTLNHNVMYWYQQKSSQAPKLLFHYYDKDFNNEADTPDNFQSRRPNTSFCFLDIRSPGLGDTAMYLCATSRDYYGYTFGSGTRLTVV.

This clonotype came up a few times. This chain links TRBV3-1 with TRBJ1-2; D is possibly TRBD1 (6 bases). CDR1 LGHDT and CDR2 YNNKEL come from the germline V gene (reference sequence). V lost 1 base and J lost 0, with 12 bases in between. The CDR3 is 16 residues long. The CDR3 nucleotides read TGTGCCAGCAGCCAAGCCGAGGACAGAGCTAACTATGGCTACACCTTC. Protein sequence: CASSQAEDRANYGYTF.

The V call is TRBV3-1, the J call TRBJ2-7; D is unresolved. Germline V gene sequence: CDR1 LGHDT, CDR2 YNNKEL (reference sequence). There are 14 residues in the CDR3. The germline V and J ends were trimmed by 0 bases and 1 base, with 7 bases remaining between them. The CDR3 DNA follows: TGTGCCAGCAGCCAAGATGGGCGGTCCTACGAGCAGTACTTC. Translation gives CASSQDGRSYEQYF.

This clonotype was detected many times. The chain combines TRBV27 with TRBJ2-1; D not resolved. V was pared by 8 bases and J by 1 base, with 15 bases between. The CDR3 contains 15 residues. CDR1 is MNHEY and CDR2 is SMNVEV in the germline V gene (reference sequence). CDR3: CASGPLPLSYNEQFF. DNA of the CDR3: TGTGCCAGCGGGCCACTTCCACTATCCTACAATGAGCAGTTCTTC.

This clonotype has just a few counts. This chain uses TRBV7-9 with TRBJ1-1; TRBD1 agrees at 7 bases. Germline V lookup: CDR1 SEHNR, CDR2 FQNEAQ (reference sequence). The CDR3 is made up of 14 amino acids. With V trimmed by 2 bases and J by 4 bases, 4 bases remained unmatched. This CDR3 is CASSLLTGSTEAFF. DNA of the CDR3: TGTGCCAGCAGCTTATTGACAGGGAGCACTGAAGCTTTCTTT.

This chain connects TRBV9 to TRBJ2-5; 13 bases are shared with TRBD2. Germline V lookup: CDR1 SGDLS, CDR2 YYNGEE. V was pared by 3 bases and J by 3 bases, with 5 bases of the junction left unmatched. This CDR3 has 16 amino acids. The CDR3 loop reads CASSDPGTSGKETQYF. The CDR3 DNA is TGTGCCAGCAGCGACCCCGGGACTAGCGGGAAAGAGACCCAGTACTTC.

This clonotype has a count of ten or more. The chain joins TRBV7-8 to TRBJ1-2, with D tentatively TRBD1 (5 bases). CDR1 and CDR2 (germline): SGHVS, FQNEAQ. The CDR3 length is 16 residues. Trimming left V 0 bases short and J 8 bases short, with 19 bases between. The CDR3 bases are TGTGCCAGCAGCTTAGCGCTGAGGGGACGTACACGGGGCTACACCTTC. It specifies CASSLALRGRTRGYTF.